This paragraph reports one T cell receptor (beta chain). The source of the sample is a study of shared T cell receptors in the human thymus. V shed 6 bases and J shed 3 bases, with 24 bases lying between them. The germline gives CDR1 MNHEY, CDR2 SMNVEV (reference sequence). This CDR3 region has 18 residues. TCRdb's table, derived via immunoSEQ multiplex PCR, lists solely in-frame clones and lacks some. Among fewer than 700,000 clones listed, around 89% were seen once. These same records also appear under a second study, on human thymus T cells.

Sequenced material: thymocytes. The sequence was collected from a boy under two years old with a congenital heart defect. The rearrangement joins TRBV27 to TRBJ1-5, with a possible D match to TRBD1 (6 bases). DNA for the CDR3: TGTGCCAGCAGCCTAATCCGTCCCGGGACACCGTTCAATCAGCCCCAGCATTTT. Encoded protein: CASSLIRPGTPFNQPQHF.